This T cell receptor (beta chain) derives from a study of blood T cell repertoires in COVID-19. V gave up 5 bases and J gave up 6 bases, with 20 bases separating them. The CDR3 runs to 17 residues. Germline-derived CDR1 and CDR2 are SGHVS and FQNEAQ. Original analysis: Reference gene primers were amplified, and this amplification served to estimate nucleated cell counts. Repertoires were generated with immunoSEQ multiplex PCR, while TCRdb's copy carries only in-frame clones and drops some. V and J calls and clone size are as listed in that table; D and trimming were resolved from the DNA. The sample has around 180,000 clones, roughly 79% seen once.

This TCR derives from a man in his fifties or sixties with active or convalescent COVID-19. Specimen: peripheral blood. The chain carries TRBV7-8 and TRBJ1-6, with D maybe TRBD1 (6 bases). The CDR3 reads CASSALTGSALNSPLHF. CDR3 bases: TGTGCCAGCAGCGCTTTAACAGGGAGCGCCCTTAATTCACCCCTCCACTTT.